This record concerns one TCR beta chain sequence. Antigen: not known. This record belongs to a study of T cell responses to AZD1222 COVID-19 vaccine. General study findings and limits: A rise in Spike-specific TCR breadth and depth followed two AZD1222 doses. The donors showed a predominance of white British ancestry and of females, with possible underestimation of clonal diversity.

Germline loops: CDR1 LNHDA, CDR2 SQIVND (reference sequence). CDR3 length equals 14 residues. V trimming: 1 base; J trimming: 3 bases; junction bases outside the gene matches: 2. Assay used: immunoSEQ multiplex PCR; TCRdb lists only in-frame clones, some missing. The sample shows around 95,000 clones, 80% to 90% of them seen only once. This sequence joins TRBV19 and TRBJ2-7; 8 nucleotides match TRBD1. The input for sequencing was peripheral blood, taken on day 0 of MenACWY control vaccination. The receptor was isolated from an adult in good health. The DNA for the CDR3 is TGTGCCAGTAGTATAGGCAGGGGGCTCTACGAGCAGTACTTC. Its protein product is CASSIGRGLYEQYF. The whole variable domain, filled in from reference TRBV19 and TRBJ2-7, reads DGGITQSPKYLFRKEGQNVTLSCEQNLNHDAMYWYRQDPGQGLRLIYYSQIVNDFQKGDIAEGYSVSREKKESFPLTVTSAQKNPTAFYLCASSIGRGLYEQYFGPGTRLTVT.